The 13 T cell receptor beta chains below were found in one sample sequenced in a study of shared T cell receptors in the human thymus. TCRdb keeps only in-frame clones here, not all; method: immunoSEQ multiplex PCR. In the table there are around 340,000 clones, about 95% of which are singletons. Sample: thymocytes. Receptor source: a human donor.

This chain joins TRBV7-2 and TRBJ2-7; TRBD1 might be the D (5 bases). Germline lookup yields CDR1 SGHTA and CDR2 FQGNSA. The V gene lost 3 bases and the J gene lost 0 bases, with 12 bases spanning the gap. This CDR3 contains 15 residues. CDR3 amino acids: CASSFDRRSSYEQYF. The DNA of the CDR3 is TGTGCCAGCAGCTTTGACAGAAGGAGCTCCTACGAGCAGTACTTC. The full variable domain, rest sourced from reference TRBV7-2 and TRBJ2-7, is GAGVSQSPSNKVTEKGKDVELRCDPISGHTALYWYRQSLGQGLEFLIYFQGNSAPDKSGLPSDRFSAERTGGSVSTLTIQRTQQEDSAVYLCASSFDRRSSYEQYFGPGTRLTVT.

J is TRBJ2-7 and V is TRBV4-1; the D gene is possibly TRBD1 (5 bases). In germline, CDR1 is MGHRA, CDR2 YSYEKL. There are 17 residues in the CDR3. With 0 bases removed from V and 5 bases from J, the gap between germline ends came to 20 bases. The CDR3 nucleotides read TGCGCCAGCAGCCAAGATCCTCTCGACAGAATTTGGAACGAGCAGTACTTC. It yields the protein CASSQDPLDRIWNEQYF.

This chain joins TRBV5-1 and TRBJ2-7; 9 nucleotides align to TRBD2. This CDR3 is built from 18 residues. The germline gives CDR1 SGHRS, CDR2 YFSETQ. V gave up 0 bases and J gave up 2 bases; unmatched junction bases: 12. CDR3 sequence: CASSLGEKLAGPTYEQYF. The CDR3 DNA reads as TGCGCCAGCAGCTTGGGAGAAAAGCTAGCGGGACCCACCTACGAGCAGTACTTC. Supplemented by reference TRBV5-1 and TRBJ2-7, the full variable domain reads KAGVTQTPRYLIKTRGQQVTLSCSPISGHRSVSWYQQTPGQGLQFLFEYFSETQRNKGNFPGRFSGRQFSNSRSEMNVSTLELGDSALYLCASSLGEKLAGPTYEQYFGPGTRLTVT.

The chain couples TRBV10-3 to TRBJ1-6; D perhaps matches TRBD1 (5 bases). Germline V gene sequence: CDR1 ENHRY, CDR2 SYGVKD. The CDR3 consists of 18 residues. V lost 2 bases and J 0 bases, leaving 14 bases between the germline ends. The CDR3 sequence: CAISERRGQSSYNSPLHF. CDR3 nucleotides: TGTGCCATCAGTGAGCGGAGGGGTCAGAGCTCCTATAATTCACCCCTCCACTTT.

This chain joins TRBV28 and TRBJ2-5, with 7 bases aligning to TRBD2. Germline V lookup: CDR1 MDHEN, CDR2 SYDVKM. V lost 3 bases and J lost 4; bases outside the gene matches: 17. This CDR3 has 18 residues. The CDR3 region is CASSFYGRPKRSPETQYF. Written as DNA, the CDR3 is TGTGCCAGCAGTTTCTACGGGAGGCCGAAAAGGTCGCCAGAGACCCAGTACTTC.

The chain links TRBV6-4 to TRBJ2-2; D not certain. Germline CDR1 and CDR2: MRHNA and SNTAGT. The ends were cut back, 0 bases at V and 6 bases at J, with 5 bases in the middle. CDR3 size: 13 residues. The CDR3 DNA follows: TGTGCCAGCAGTGACTCCGGCGCCGGGGAGCTGTTTTTT. Translating gives CASSDSGAGELFF.

The gene calls are TRBV25-1 and TRBJ2-7, with TRBD2 matching 15 bases. The CDR3 loop spans 15 amino acids. The trim removed 4 bases at V and 2 bases at J, leaving 0 bases unmatched. Germline V lookup: CDR1 MGHDK, CDR2 SYGVNS. For the CDR3, the DNA is TGTGCCAGCAGTGGGACTAGCGGGAGGGCCTACGAGCAGTACTTC. Amino acid sequence: CASSGTSGRAYEQYF.

CDR3 bases: TGCGCCAGCAGCCAAGATGTAAAAGGGCCAGGGGCTGGAAACACCATATATTTT. This sequence encodes CASSQDVKGPGAGNTIYF. The chain employs TRBV4-3 and TRBJ1-3, with D perhaps TRBD1 (6 bases). Trimming shortened V by 0 bases and J by 2 bases, and 17 bases separated the two germline ends. The CDR3 totals 18 residues. Germline CDR1 reads LGHNA; CDR2 reads YSLEER.

This clone has a single count. The CDR3 loop is CASSNRQTASGNTIYF. In DNA, the CDR3 is TGTGCCAGCAGCAATAGACAGACAGCCTCTGGAAACACCATATATTTT. The gene calls are TRBV11-2 and TRBJ1-3, with a weak D call TRBD1 (5 bases). Germline-derived CDR1 and CDR2 are SGHAT and FQNNGV. The CDR3 has 16 residues. V was trimmed by 5 bases and J by 0 bases, leaving 14 bases between them.

CDR3 in DNA: TGTGCCAGCAGCAAAAGGCGGGGGGCTATCCATAACTCCTACAATGAGCAGTTCTTC. Translating it yields CASSKRRGAIHNSYNEQFF. The V gene is TRBV21-1, the J gene TRBJ2-1; no DNA check was done on the table's D call, TRBD2. TRBV21-1 is flagged as a pseudogene. This CDR3 has 19 amino acids.

On this clone itself: This sample includes further DNA sequences coding for the same CDR3. The rearrangement links TRBV30 to TRBJ1-5, with 8 bases lining up with TRBD1. Per germline, CDR1 GTSNPN and CDR2 SVGIG (reference sequence). This CDR3 spans 19 amino acids. Trimming took 1 base from V and 4 from J; bases not matched to a gene: 18. CDR3 in amino acids: CAWSGSRQGRLLWNQPQHF. CDR3 nucleotide sequence: TGTGCCTGGAGTGGATCCCGACAGGGGCGACTTCTTTGGAATCAGCCCCAGCATTTT.

Points on this clone: One end of the junction is discordant with germline, which a read error may explain. The V call is TRBV7-7, the J call TRBJ2-3; possibly TRBD2 for D (7 bases). CDR1 is SSHAT, CDR2 FNYEAQ, per germline (reference sequence). This CDR3 region has 19 residues. CDR3 sequence reads: CASSPGGTPTRGATDTQYF. The CDR3 nucleotides are TGTGCTAGCAGCCCGGGAGGAACACCTACACGGGGGGCTACAGATACGCAGTATTTT.

The rearrangement uses TRBV28 and TRBJ2-1, with TRBD2 matching over 13 bases. The CDR3 extends over 19 amino acids. Germline CDR1 is MDHEN and CDR2 is SYDVKM. Unmatched junction bases numbered 14, after V lost 6 bases and J lost 3 bases. The CDR3 nucleotides read TGTGCCAGCAGCCTGTCAAGACTAGCGGGAGGTCCGAACTACAATGAGCAGTTCTTC. Translated: CASSLSRLAGGPNYNEQFF.